This T cell receptor (beta chain) was identified in a study of T-cell memory formation after mild COVID-19. Turning to the study itself: TCR clusters were largely donor specific. Study-level results: For second-wave clones that peaked at day 37, SARS-CoV-2 specificity went unverified.

Constant-segment primers were used for 5'RACE, and the resulting TCR alpha and TCR beta cDNA libraries carried sample barcodes and UMIs. One entry per CDR3 protein, called by TCRdb with MiXCR from the 5' RACE reads. This table holds about 600,000 distinct CDR3 sequences, less than 25% found once. This CDR3 comprises 14 residues. V lost 3 bases, J lost 5 bases, and 13 bases lay in between. CDR1 is SGHTA and CDR2 is FQGNSA in the germline V gene. This clonotype was seen repeatedly, ten times or more. Its antigen is not identified. V gene TRBV7-2 combines with J gene TRBJ2-5; D call uncertain. The TCR was taken from an adult woman who had mild COVID-19 (a few samples of this study predate the infection). Cell type and time point are not known. The specimen was PBMCs or a T cell subset sorted from them (not recorded which). The DNA of the CDR3 is TGTGCCAGCAGCTTCAACCCGGGCCGGGAGACCCAGTACTTC. Protein: CASSFNPGRETQYF.